Following are 24 T cell receptor beta chains from one sample sequenced in a study of shared clonotypes between healthy human individuals. TCRdb's table, derived via immunoSEQ multiplex PCR, lists solely in-frame clones and lacks some. The table shows more than 2,000,000 clones, with about 92% occurring only once. Sequencing was done on a sample of naive CD4+ T cells from PBMCs. Specified subset: CD45RA+ positively selected. All receptors derive from a man younger than 30 in good health. Some clones in this sample may be carry-over from other donors' samples.

This chain joins TRBV5-1 and TRBJ1-1; TRBD1 is a possible D gene (6 bases). Trimming left V 0 bases short and J 5 bases short, with 11 bases between. Germline lookup yields CDR1 SGHRS and CDR2 YFSETQ. The CDR3 is made up of 14 amino acids. CDR3 in DNA: TGCGCCAGCAGCTTGGCCATAGGGGGGACTGAAGCTTTCTTT. Translated, it gives CASSLAIGGTEAFF.

The chain's CDR3 is CASSPLAQAGSSGANVLTF. The DNA for the CDR3 is TGTGCCAGCTCACCCTTGGCCCAAGCGGGGAGCTCTGGGGCCAACGTCCTGACTTTC. V and J are TRBV18 and TRBJ2-6; 7 nucleotides agree with TRBD2. V trimming: 3 bases; J trimming: 0 bases; junction bases outside the gene matches: 11. The CDR3 spans 19 residues. Germline CDR1 reads KGHSH; CDR2 reads LQKENI.

This chain links TRBV7-8 with TRBJ2-5; D possibly corresponds to TRBD1 (6 bases). CDR3 length: 14 amino acids. Trimming pared 4 bases from V and 10 bases from J, leaving 19 bases between. Germline CDR1 is SGHVS and CDR2 is FQNEAQ. CDR3 DNA sequence: TGTGCCAGCAGCTCACCGGGACACCGATCGGACCAGTACTTC. Encoded protein: CASSSPGHRSDQYF.

The chain combines TRBV5-1 with TRBJ2-5; 7 positions match TRBD1. The J segment lost 4 bases and the V segment lost 6 bases, leaving 15 bases of the junction unmatched. This CDR3 spans 16 amino acids. Germline CDR1 and CDR2: SGHRS and YFSETQ. The chain's CDR3 is CASTRQGPPGRETQYF. The CDR3 bases are TGCGCCAGCACGAGACAGGGTCCCCCCGGACGAGAGACCCAGTACTTC.

The chain combines TRBV19 with TRBJ2-7; 8 positions match TRBD2. The trim removed 5 bases at V and 3 bases at J, leaving 9 bases unmatched. Germline V CDR1 and CDR2: LNHDA, SQIVND (reference sequence). CDR3 length: 15 amino acids. The CDR3 coding sequence is TGTGCCAGTAGTCCCCGTAGTGCGGGGGGCTACGAGCAGTACTTC. It specifies CASSPRSAGGYEQYF.

The V call is TRBV10-2, the J call TRBJ2-7, with D hard to call. V was shortened by 6 bases and J by 3 bases, with 12 bases between the two germline ends. The CDR3 covers 13 residues. Germline V gene lookup returns CDR1 WSHSY and CDR2 SAAADI. CDR3 sequence (DNA): TGCGCCAGCAGCCCGAATGTTGTCTACGAGCAGTACTTC. Its protein product is CASSPNVVYEQYF.

The table lists this clone with a few counts. The chain combines TRBV6-1 with TRBJ2-7; 8 positions match TRBD2. Trimming cost V 4 bases and J 4 bases; bases outside gene matches: 6. The CDR3 has 14 amino acids. Germline V lookup: CDR1 MNHNS, CDR2 SASEGT. The CDR3 region has the DNA TGTGCCAGCAGTGTGACGGGAGGGAGATACGAGCAGTACTTC. Amino acids: CASSVTGGRYEQYF.

V usage is TRBV5-4 and J usage is TRBJ2-5; 10 nucleotides agree with TRBD2. The germline CDR1 and CDR2 sequences are SGHNT and YYREEE (reference sequence). This CDR3 spans 14 amino acids. V shed 4 bases and J 7 bases; nucleotides not matched to a gene: 7. CDR3 sequence reads: CASSPQREGVTQYF. The DNA of the CDR3 is TGTGCCAGCAGCCCCCAGCGGGAGGGGGTGACCCAGTACTTC.

The chain employs TRBV9 and TRBJ2-1, with 9 nucleotides matching TRBD2. CDR3 length equals 15 residues. Germline-derived CDR1 and CDR2 are SGDLS and YYNGEE. Trimming removed 4 bases from V and 5 bases from J; junction bases left unmatched: 7. The DNA of the CDR3 is TGTGCCAGCAGCACGACTAGCGGACTAGACAATGAGCAGTTCTTC. This translates into CASSTTSGLDNEQFF. Supplemented by reference TRBV9 and TRBJ2-1, the full variable domain reads DSGVTQTPKHLITATGQRVTLRCSPRSGDLSVYWYQQSLDQGLQFLIQYYNGEERAKGNILERFSAQQFPDLHSELNLSSLELGDSALYFCASSTTSGLDNEQFFGPGTRLTVL.

The V call is TRBV28, the J call TRBJ2-2, with 12 bases lining up with TRBD1. This CDR3 contains 15 residues. V lost 6 bases, J lost 5 bases, and 4 bases stayed unmatched. Germline lookup yields CDR1 MDHEN and CDR2 SYDVKM. The CDR3, as DNA: TGTGCCAGCAGCGGGACAGGGGGCGGTACCGGGGAGCTGTTTTTT. This sequence encodes CASSGTGGGTGELFF.

The rearrangement joins TRBV7-2 to TRBJ2-6, with TRBD2 matching over 7 bases. The CDR3 extends over 18 amino acids. Unmatched junction bases numbered 7, after V lost 2 bases and J lost 0 bases. Per the germline V gene, CDR1 is SGHTA and CDR2 is FQGNSA. Here the CDR3 DNA reads TGTGCCAGCAGCTTATTATGGGGAGGGGTCTCTGGGGCCAACGTCCTGACTTTC. Translating gives CASSLLWGGVSGANVLTF.

V gene TRBV5-4 combines with J gene TRBJ1-4; D is ambiguous. This CDR3 spans 15 amino acids. V lost 3 bases and J 3 bases, leaving 12 bases between the germline ends. Germline CDR1 and CDR2: SGHNT and YYREEE (reference sequence). In DNA, the CDR3 is TGTGCCAGCAGCTCGCGGAGCGGGGCTAATGAAAAACTGTTTTTT. Its translation: CASSSRSGANEKLFF.

This sequence joins TRBV7-2 and TRBJ2-4; 9 positions agree with TRBD2. The germline V gene encodes CDR1 SGHTA and CDR2 FQGNSA. The CDR3 has 16 amino acids. V dropped 3 bases and J dropped 7; count of bases not matched to a gene: 10. CDR3: CASSFTLAGSGNIQYF. CDR3 coding DNA: TGTGCCAGCAGCTTCACGCTAGCGGGAAGCGGGAACATTCAGTACTTC.

CDR3 sequence reads: CASSLGRQSSYEQYF. In nucleotides, the CDR3 is TGTGCCAGCAGCTTGGGAAGACAGAGCTCCTACGAGCAGTACTTC. The chain uses TRBV5-4 and TRBJ2-7; TRBD1 is a possible D gene (5 bases). The CDR3 spans 15 residues. Germline V lookup: CDR1 SGHNT, CDR2 YYREEE (reference sequence). Trimming left V 0 bases short and J 0 bases short, with 10 bases between.

The chain couples TRBV10-3 to TRBJ2-1; TRBD2 matches 8 bases. The CDR3 runs to 14 residues. CDR1 ENHRY and CDR2 SYGVKD come from the germline V gene. The trim removed 5 bases at V and 4 bases at J, leaving 4 bases unmatched. CDR3 protein: CAISPSGPYNEQFF. The CDR3 nucleotides read TGTGCCATCAGTCCTAGCGGGCCTTACAATGAGCAGTTCTTC.

The chain uses TRBV27 and TRBJ1-1, with 9 bases identical to TRBD1. Germline CDR1 is MNHEY and CDR2 is SMNVEV (reference sequence). The J segment lost 4 bases and the V segment lost 1 base, leaving 7 bases of the junction unmatched. CDR3 length equals 16 residues. The CDR3 reads CASSLWSGQGVTEAFF. The CDR3 bases are TGTGCCAGCAGTTTATGGTCGGGACAGGGTGTCACTGAAGCTTTCTTT.

This chain uses TRBV6-5 with TRBJ2-3; D not resolved. The germline V and J ends were trimmed by 6 bases and 1 base, with 11 bases remaining between them. Looked up from germline, CDR1 is MNHEY and CDR2 is SVGAGI. There are 14 residues in the CDR3. The CDR3: CASSTHLGTDTQYF. In nucleotides, the CDR3 is TGTGCCAGCAGCACCCACTTAGGCACAGATACGCAGTATTTT.

This rearrangement joins TRBV7-6 to TRBJ2-5, with 8 bases fitting TRBD2. Trimming cost V 5 bases and J 3 bases; bases outside gene matches: 5. This CDR3 is built from 14 residues. CDR1 and CDR2 (germline): SGHVS, FNYEAQ. CDR3 in amino acids: CASSRKAGEETQYF. CDR3 nucleotide sequence: TGTGCCAGCAGCCGGAAAGCGGGAGAAGAGACCCAGTACTTC.

In this sample, this clone turned up a few times. The rearrangement uses TRBV10-3 and TRBJ1-1, with D maybe TRBD1 (5 bases). Germline CDR1 reads ENHRY; CDR2 reads SYGVKD. This CDR3 comprises 14 residues. V was trimmed by 6 bases and J by 4 bases, leaving 15 bases between them. The CDR3 region has the DNA TGTGCCATCAGGGGGACCCCGGTAGGCACTGAAGCTTTCTTT. Translated: CAIRGTPVGTEAFF.

This sequence joins TRBV7-6 and TRBJ2-5; D not resolved. Per the germline V gene, CDR1 is SGHVS and CDR2 is FNYEAQ. The CDR3 spans 15 residues. V was trimmed by 1 base and J by 0 bases, leaving 9 bases between them. DNA of the CDR3: TGTGCCAGCAGCTTAGGCCCACAGTACCAAGAGACCCAGTACTTC. It translates to CASSLGPQYQETQYF.

This clone was recorded only once. The chain carries TRBV29-1 and TRBJ2-3, with a possible D match to TRBD2 (6 bases). CDR3 length: 13 residues. CDR1 is SQVTM, CDR2 ANQGSEA, per germline. Trimming pared 3 bases from V and 4 bases from J, leaving 11 bases between. The CDR3 loop is CSVDKGGADTQYF. CDR3 sequence (DNA): TGCAGCGTTGACAAGGGCGGGGCAGATACGCAGTATTTT.

The count of this clone is one. The chain uses TRBV18 and TRBJ2-3; D gene ambiguous. The CDR3 sequence is 14 residues long. Per germline, CDR1 KGHSH and CDR2 LQKENI. Trimming removed 6 bases from V and 1 base from J, with 11 bases in between. The DNA of the CDR3 is TGTGCCAGCTCCTCAACCCCAGGCACAGATACGCAGTATTTT. Translating gives CASSSTPGTDTQYF. Full variable domain (missing parts from reference TRBV18 and TRBJ2-3): NAGVMQNPRHLVRRRGQEARLRCSPMKGHSHVYWYRQLPEEGLKFMVYLQKENIIDESGMPKERFSAEFPKEGPSILRIQQVVRGDSAAYFCASSSTPGTDTQYFGPGTRLTVL.

This clone was seen just once. The CDR3 nucleotides read TGTGCCAGCAGTTTAATTTCGGGGGGAGAAGGCGAGCAGTACTTC. This sequence encodes CASSLISGGEGEQYF. The chain couples TRBV28 to TRBJ2-7; 7 bases are a match to TRBD2. The CDR3 consists of 15 residues. Germline CDR1 is MDHEN and CDR2 is SYDVKM. The ends lost 2 bases at V and 6 bases at J; junction bases unmatched: 10. Full variable domain (rest looked up from reference TRBV28 and TRBJ2-7): DVKVTQSSRYLVKRTGEKVFLECVQDMDHENMFWYRQDPGLGLRLIYFSYDVKMKEKGDIPEGYSVSREKKERFSLILESASTNQTSMYLCASSLISGGEGEQYFGPGTRLTVT.

The chain joins TRBV4-1 to TRBJ2-5, with D perhaps TRBD2 (5 bases). The CDR3 extends over 17 amino acids. Between the trimmed V and J ends, which lost 4 bases and 0 bases, there was a span of 18 bases. From germline, CDR1 is MGHRA and CDR2 YSYEKL. The CDR3, as DNA: TGCGCCAGCAGCCGAACAACCGGCGGGCGGAACCAAGAGACCCAGTACTTC. Translating gives CASSRTTGGRNQETQYF.